This T cell receptor beta chain was recovered during a study of metastatic and nonmetastatic thyroid tumors. Turning to the study itself: Malignant and benign thyroid patients had repertoires compared in peripheral blood and tumor or nodule tissue. Study results and caveats: Patients with malignant thyroid tumors reportedly had significantly higher TCR beta diversity than those with benign nodules, in blood and tumor.

This clone was found many times. Its target is not known. Treatment of any kind had been given to no patient before thyroid surgery. Original analysis: The authors used CDR3 differences across clinicopathological groups to build a distant-metastasis classifier for papillary thyroid cancer. TCRdb re-processed the PCR reads through MiXCR. TCRdb's processing, not the study's, gives the V and J calls here. Altogether 15,000 to 25,000 clones are present, 20% to 30% being singletons, with the ten largest covering 3.3%. The CDR3 loop spans 14 amino acids. Germline values: CDR1 KGHSH, CDR2 LQKENI. V lost 3 bases and J 2 bases, leaving 7 bases between the germline ends.

J is TRBJ2-2 and V is TRBV18; D is undetermined. Specimen: blood. This TCR was recovered from a male donor with papillary thyroid cancer or a benign thyroid nodule (not recorded which). Some clones in this sample may be carry-over from other donors' samples. CDR3 sequence: CASSPSSNTGELFF. CDR3 in DNA: TGTGCCAGCTCACCTTCCTCTAACACCGGGGAGCTGTTTTTT.